This T cell receptor beta chain derives from a study of CD8 T cells in ankylosing spondylitis. Broader study findings: In the blood and synovial fluid of reactive arthritis, some motif variants had been previously reported. Matched ankylosing spondylitis synovial fluid reportedly contained a significantly enriched population of disease-linked clones. A TCR beta motif made of several highly homologous variants seemed typical of ankylosing spondylitis blood.

With regard to this clonotype: Its target is unknown.

For TCR beta, libraries came from quantitative 5'-RACE with molecular barcodes. TCRdb itself ran the 5' RACE reads through MiXCR, one entry per CDR3 protein. The sample has a few hundred thousand distinct CDR3 sequences, 20% seen once. The CDR3 totals 14 residues. Germline trimming cut 6 bases from V and 6 bases from J; bases unmatched to any gene: 8. The receptor was derived from a male donor with ankylosing spondylitis or in good health (not recorded which). This rearrangement joins TRBV12-3 or TRBV12-4 to TRBJ2-1, with 7 bases aligning to TRBD2. Input material: blood, either unsorted or a sorted T cell fraction (not recorded which). CDR3: CASSFGGSVNEQFF. DNA for the CDR3: TGTGCCAGCAGCTTCGGGGGGTCAGTCAATGAGCAGTTCTTC.